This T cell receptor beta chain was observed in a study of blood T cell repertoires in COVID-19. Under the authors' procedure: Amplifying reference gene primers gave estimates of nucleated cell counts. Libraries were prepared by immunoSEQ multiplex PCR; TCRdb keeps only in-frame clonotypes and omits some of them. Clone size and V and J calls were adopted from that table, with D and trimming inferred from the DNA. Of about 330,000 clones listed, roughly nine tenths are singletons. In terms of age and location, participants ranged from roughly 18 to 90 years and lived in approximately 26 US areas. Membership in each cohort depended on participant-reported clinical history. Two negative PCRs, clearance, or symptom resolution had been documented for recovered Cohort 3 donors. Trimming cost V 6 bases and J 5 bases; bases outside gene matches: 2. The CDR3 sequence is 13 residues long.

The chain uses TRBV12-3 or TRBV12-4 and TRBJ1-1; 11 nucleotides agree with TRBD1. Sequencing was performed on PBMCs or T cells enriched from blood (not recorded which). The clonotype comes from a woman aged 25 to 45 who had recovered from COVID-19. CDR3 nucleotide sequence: TGTGCCAGCAGGGGGACAGGGGGGACTGAAGCTTTCTTT. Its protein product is CASRGTGGTEAFF.